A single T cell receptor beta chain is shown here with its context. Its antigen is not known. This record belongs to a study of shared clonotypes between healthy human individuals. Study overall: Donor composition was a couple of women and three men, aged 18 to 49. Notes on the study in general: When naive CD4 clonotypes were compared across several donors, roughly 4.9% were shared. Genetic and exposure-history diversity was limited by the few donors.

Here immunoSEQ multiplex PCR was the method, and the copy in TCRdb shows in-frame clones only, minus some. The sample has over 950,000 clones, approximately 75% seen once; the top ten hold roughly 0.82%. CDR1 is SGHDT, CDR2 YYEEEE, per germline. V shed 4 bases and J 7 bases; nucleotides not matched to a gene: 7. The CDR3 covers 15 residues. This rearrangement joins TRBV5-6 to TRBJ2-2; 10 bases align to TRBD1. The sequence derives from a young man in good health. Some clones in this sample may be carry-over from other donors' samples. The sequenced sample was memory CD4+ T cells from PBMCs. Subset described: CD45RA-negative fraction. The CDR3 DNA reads TGTGCCAGCAGCCGGGGACAGGGGATTAACGGGGAGCTGTTTTTT. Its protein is CASSRGQGINGELFF.